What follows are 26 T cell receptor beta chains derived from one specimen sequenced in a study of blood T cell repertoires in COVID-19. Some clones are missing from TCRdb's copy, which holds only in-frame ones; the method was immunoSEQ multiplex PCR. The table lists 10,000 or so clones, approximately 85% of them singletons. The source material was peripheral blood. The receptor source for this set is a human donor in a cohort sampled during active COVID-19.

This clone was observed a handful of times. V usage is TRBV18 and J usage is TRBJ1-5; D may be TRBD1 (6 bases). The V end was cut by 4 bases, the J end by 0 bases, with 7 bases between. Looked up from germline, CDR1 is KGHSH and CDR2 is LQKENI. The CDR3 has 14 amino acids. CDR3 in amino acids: CASSRTDSNQPQHF. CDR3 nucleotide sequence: TGTGCCAGCTCACGGACAGATAGCAATCAGCCCCAGCATTTT. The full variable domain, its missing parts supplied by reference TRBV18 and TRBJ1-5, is NAGVMQNPRHLVRRRGQEARLRCSPMKGHSHVYWYRQLPEEGLKFMVYLQKENIIDESGMPKERFSAEFPKEGPSILRIQQVVRGDSAAYFCASSRTDSNQPQHFGDGTRLSIL.

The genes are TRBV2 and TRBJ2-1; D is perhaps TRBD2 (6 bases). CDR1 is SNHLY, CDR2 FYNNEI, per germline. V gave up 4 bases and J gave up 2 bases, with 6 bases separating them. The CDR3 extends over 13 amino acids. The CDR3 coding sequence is TGTGCCAGCAGTGGCGGGACCTACAATGAGCAGTTCTTC. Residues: CASSGGTYNEQFF.

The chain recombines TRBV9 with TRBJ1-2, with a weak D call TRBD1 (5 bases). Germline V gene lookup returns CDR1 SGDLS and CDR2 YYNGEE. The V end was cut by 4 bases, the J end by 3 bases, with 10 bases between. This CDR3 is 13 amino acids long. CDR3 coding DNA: TGTGCCAGCAGCCCGCAGGGTGACTATGGCTACACCTTC. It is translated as CASSPQGDYGYTF.

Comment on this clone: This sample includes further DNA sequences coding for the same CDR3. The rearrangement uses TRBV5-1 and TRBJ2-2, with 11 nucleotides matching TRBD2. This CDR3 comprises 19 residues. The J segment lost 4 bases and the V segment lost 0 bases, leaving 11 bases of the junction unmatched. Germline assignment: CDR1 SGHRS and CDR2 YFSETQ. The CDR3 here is CASSLDRGRGTSGTGELFF. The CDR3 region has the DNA TGCGCCAGCAGCTTGGACAGGGGGCGTGGGACTAGCGGCACCGGGGAGCTGTTTTTT.

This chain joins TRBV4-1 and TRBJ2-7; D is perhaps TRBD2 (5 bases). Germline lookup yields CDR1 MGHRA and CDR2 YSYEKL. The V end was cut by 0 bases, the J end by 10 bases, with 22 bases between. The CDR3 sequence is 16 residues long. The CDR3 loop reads CASSQDGLGYRGYQYF. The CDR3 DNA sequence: TGCGCCAGCAGCCAAGACGGTTTGGGTTATCGAGGGTATCAGTACTTC.

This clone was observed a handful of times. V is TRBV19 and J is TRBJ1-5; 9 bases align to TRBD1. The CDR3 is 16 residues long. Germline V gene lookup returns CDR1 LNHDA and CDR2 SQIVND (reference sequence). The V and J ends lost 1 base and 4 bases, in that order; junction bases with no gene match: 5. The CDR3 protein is CASSIGGTGLNQPQHF. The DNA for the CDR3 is TGTGCCAGTAGTATAGGGGGGACAGGGTTAAATCAGCCCCAGCATTTT.

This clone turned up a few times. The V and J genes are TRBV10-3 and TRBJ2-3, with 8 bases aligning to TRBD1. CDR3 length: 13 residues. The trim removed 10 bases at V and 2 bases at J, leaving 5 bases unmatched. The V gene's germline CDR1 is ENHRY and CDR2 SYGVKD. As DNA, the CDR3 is TGTGCCACCCAGGGACAGGACACAGATACGCAGTATTTT. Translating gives CATQGQDTDTQYF.

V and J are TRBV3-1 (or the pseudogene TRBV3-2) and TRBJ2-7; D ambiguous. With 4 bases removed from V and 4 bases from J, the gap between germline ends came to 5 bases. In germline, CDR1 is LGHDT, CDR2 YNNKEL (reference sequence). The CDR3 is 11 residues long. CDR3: CASSRQYEQYF. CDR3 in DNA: TGTGCCAGCAGCCGTCAATACGAGCAGTACTTC.

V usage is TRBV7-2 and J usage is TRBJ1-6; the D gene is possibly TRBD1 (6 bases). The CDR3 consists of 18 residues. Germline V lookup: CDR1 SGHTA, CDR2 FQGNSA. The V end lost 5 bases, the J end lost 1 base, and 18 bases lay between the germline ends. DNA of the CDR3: TGTGCCAGCAGCCCTAGGACAGAGCGTGGGTCCTATAATTCACCCCTCCACTTT. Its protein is CASSPRTERGSYNSPLHF.

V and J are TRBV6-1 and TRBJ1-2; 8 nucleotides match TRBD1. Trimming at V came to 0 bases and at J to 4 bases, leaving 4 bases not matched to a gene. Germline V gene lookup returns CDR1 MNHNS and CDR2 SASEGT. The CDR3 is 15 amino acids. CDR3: CASSEAIRGLYGYTF. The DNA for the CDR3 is TGTGCCAGCAGTGAAGCGATCAGGGGGCTCTATGGCTACACCTTC.

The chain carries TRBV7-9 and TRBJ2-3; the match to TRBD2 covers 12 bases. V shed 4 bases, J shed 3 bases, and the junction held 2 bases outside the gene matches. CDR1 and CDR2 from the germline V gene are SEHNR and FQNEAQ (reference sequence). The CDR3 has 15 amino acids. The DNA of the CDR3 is TGTGCCAGCAGCTATACTAGCGGGAGGACAGATACGCAGTATTTT. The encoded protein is CASSYTSGRTDTQYF.

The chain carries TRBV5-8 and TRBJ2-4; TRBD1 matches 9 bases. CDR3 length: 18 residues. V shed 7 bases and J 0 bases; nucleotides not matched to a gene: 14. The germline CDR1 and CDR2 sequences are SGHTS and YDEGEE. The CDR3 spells CASGPRTGGSEAKNIQYF. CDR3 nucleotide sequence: TGTGCCAGCGGGCCCCGAACAGGGGGCTCGGAAGCCAAAAACATTCAGTACTTC.

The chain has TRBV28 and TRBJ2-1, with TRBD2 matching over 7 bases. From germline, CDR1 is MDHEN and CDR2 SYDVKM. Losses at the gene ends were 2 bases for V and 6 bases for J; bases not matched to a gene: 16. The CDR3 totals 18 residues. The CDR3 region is CASSLKGNRAGIGNEQFF. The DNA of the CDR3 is TGTGCCAGCAGTTTAAAAGGTAATCGAGCGGGGATAGGCAATGAGCAGTTCTTC. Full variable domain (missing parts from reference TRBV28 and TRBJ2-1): DVKVTQSSRYLVKRTGEKVFLECVQDMDHENMFWYRQDPGLGLRLIYFSYDVKMKEKGDIPEGYSVSREKKERFSLILESASTNQTSMYLCASSLKGNRAGIGNEQFFGPGTRLTVL.

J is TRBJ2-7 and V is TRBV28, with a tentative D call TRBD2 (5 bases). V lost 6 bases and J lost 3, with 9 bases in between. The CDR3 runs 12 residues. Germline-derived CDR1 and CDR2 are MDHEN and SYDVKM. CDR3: CASRRVGYEQYF. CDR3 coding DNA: TGTGCCAGCAGGAGGGTTGGCTACGAGCAGTACTTC.

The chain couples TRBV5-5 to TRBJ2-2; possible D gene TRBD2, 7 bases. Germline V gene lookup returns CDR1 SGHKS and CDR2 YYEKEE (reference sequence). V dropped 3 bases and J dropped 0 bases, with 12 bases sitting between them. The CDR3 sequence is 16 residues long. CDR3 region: CASSSGGGANTGELFF. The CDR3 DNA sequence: TGTGCCAGCAGCTCAGGAGGGGGGGCGAACACCGGGGAGCTGTTTTTT. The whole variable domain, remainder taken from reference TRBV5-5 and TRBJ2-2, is DAGVTQSPTHLIKTRGQQVTLRCSPISGHKSVSWYQQVLGQGPQFIFQYYEKEERGRGNFPDRFSARQFPNYSSELNVNALLLGDSALYLCASSSGGGANTGELFFGEGSRLTVL.

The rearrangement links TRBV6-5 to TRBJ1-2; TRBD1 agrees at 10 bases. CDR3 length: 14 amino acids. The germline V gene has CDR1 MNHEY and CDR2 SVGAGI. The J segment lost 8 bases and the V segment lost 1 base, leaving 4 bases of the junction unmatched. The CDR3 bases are TGTGCCAGCAGTTACTTAGGGACAGGGGACGGCTACACCTTC. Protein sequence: CASSYLGTGDGYTF.

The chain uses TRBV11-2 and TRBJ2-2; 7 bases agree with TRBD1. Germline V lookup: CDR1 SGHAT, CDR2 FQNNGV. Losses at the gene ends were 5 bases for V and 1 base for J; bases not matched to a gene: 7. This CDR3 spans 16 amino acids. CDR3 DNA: TGTGCCAGCAGCCCCCGGGACAGAGTGAACACCGGGGAGCTGTTTTTT. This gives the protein CASSPRDRVNTGELFF.

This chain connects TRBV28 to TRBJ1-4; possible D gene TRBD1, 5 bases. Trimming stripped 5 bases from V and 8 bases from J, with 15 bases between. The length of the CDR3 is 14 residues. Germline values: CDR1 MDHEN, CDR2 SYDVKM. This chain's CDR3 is CASSSAGRDEKLFF. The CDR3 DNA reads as TGTGCCAGCAGTAGTGCAGGGCGGGACGAAAAACTGTTTTTT.

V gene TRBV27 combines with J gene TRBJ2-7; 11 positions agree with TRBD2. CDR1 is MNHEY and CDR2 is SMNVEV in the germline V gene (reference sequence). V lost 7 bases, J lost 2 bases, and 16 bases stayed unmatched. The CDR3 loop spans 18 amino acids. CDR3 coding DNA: TGTGCCAGCACCTCCAGCGGGACTAGCGGTGTGGCTCCCTACGAGCAGTACTTC. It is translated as CASTSSGTSGVAPYEQYF.

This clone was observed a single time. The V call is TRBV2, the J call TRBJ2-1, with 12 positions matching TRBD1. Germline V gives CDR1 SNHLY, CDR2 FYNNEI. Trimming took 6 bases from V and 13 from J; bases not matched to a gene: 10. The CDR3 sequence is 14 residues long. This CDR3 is CASSGPGQGANQFF. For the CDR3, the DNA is TGTGCCAGCAGCGGACCGGGACAGGGGGCTAATCAGTTCTTC.

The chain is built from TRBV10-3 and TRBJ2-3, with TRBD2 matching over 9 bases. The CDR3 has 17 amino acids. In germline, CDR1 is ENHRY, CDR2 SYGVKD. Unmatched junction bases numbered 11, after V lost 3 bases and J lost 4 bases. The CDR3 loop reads CAISDPGRRGGADTQYF. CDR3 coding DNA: TGTGCCATCAGTGACCCCGGTAGGCGGGGGGGTGCAGATACGCAGTATTTT.

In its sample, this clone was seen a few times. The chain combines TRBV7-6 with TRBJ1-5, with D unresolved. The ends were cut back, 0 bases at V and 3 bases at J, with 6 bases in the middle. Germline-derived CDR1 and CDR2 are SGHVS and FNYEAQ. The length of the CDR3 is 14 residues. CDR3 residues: CASSLAGDNQPQHF. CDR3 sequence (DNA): TGTGCCAGCAGCTTAGCCGGAGACAATCAGCCCCAGCATTTT. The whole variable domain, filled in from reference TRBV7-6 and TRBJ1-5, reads GAGVSQSPRYKVTKRGQDVALRCDPISGHVSLYWYRQALGQGPEFLTYFNYEAQQDKSGLPNDRFSAERPEGSISTLTIQRTEQRDSAMYRCASSLAGDNQPQHFGDGTRLSIL.

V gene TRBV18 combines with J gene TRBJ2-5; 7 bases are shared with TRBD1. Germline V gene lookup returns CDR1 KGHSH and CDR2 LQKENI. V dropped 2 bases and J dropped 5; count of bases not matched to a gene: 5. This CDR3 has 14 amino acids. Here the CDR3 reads CASSPSGTAETQYF. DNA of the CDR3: TGTGCCAGCTCACCATCCGGGACAGCGGAGACCCAGTACTTC.

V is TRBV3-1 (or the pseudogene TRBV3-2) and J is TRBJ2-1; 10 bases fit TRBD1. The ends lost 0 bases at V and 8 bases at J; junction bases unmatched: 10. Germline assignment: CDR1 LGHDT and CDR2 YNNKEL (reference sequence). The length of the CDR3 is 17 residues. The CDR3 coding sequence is TGTGCCAGCAGCCAAGAACCGTCTGGGACAGGGGCTTATGAGCAGTTCTTC. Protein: CASSQEPSGTGAYEQFF.

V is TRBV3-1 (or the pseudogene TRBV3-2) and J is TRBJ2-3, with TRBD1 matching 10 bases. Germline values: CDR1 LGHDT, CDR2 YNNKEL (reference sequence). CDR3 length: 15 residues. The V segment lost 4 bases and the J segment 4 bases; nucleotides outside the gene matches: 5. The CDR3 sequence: CASSLRQGAADTQYF. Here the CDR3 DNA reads TGTGCCAGCAGCCTCCGACAGGGGGCCGCAGATACGCAGTATTTT.

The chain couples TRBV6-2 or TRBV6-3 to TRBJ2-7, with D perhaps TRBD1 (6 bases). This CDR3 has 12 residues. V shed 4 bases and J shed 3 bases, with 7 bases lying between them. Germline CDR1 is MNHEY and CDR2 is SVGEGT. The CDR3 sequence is CASSLQGYEQYF. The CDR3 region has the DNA TGTGCCAGCAGTTTACAGGGCTACGAGCAGTACTTC.